Listed here are 22 T cell receptor beta chains from one sample, sequenced in a study of T cell responses to AZD1222 COVID-19 vaccine. The repertoire was sequenced with immunoSEQ multiplex PCR; TCRdb's copy has only in-frame clones and lacks some. The sample has over 100,000 clones, approximately 91% seen once; the top ten hold roughly 15%. This sample comprised peripheral blood, obtained on day 0 of AZD1222 vaccination. All receptors come from an adult in good health.

The chain couples TRBV30 to TRBJ2-6; TRBD2 matches 8 bases. V lost 3 bases and J lost 1; bases outside the gene matches: 11. The germline gives CDR1 GTSNPN, CDR2 SVGIG (reference sequence). This CDR3 is built from 18 residues. The CDR3 region is CAWSGGVFWRSGANVLTF. The DNA for the CDR3 is TGTGCCTGGAGCGGGGGGGTATTTTGGAGGTCTGGGGCCAACGTCCTGACTTTC.

V usage is TRBV21-1 and J usage is TRBJ2-1; the table assigns TRBD2, which was not confirmed against the DNA. TRBV21-1 is tagged as a pseudogene. The CDR3 extends over 14 amino acids. CDR3 nucleotides: TGTGCCAGCAGCAAAGCGGAGACCTACAATGAGCAGTTCTTC. It yields the protein CASSKAETYNEQFF.

The V and J genes are TRBV7-6 and TRBJ2-3; 8 bases are shared with TRBD2. Germline V gene sequence: CDR1 SGHVS, CDR2 FNYEAQ. This CDR3 has 17 amino acids. V lost 5 bases, J lost 1 base, and 11 bases stayed unmatched. CDR3 bases: TGTGCCAGCAGCCCCCGAGTCGGGACTAGTCGCACAGATACGCAGTATTTT. This sequence encodes CASSPRVGTSRTDTQYF. Supplemented by reference TRBV7-6 and TRBJ2-3, the full variable domain reads GAGVSQSPRYKVTKRGQDVALRCDPISGHVSLYWYRQALGQGPEFLTYFNYEAQQDKSGLPNDRFSAERPEGSISTLTIQRTEQRDSAMYRCASSPRVGTSRTDTQYFGPGTRLTVL.

The gene calls are TRBV28 and TRBJ1-4; D is ambiguous. The germline V gene encodes CDR1 MDHEN and CDR2 SYDVKM. Trimming removed 3 bases at V and 0 bases at J, with 11 bases between. The CDR3 is 16 amino acids. In DNA, the CDR3 is TGTGCCAGCAGTTTTGGAGGGAGGGCAACTAATGAAAAACTGTTTTTT. Its protein product is CASSFGGRATNEKLFF.

This clone was detected only once. The rearrangement joins TRBV27 to TRBJ1-6; the match to TRBD1 covers 8 bases. The germline V gene encodes CDR1 MNHEY and CDR2 SMNVEV (reference sequence). The J segment lost 6 bases and the V segment lost 4 bases, leaving 5 bases of the junction unmatched. The CDR3 runs 15 residues. The CDR3 region is CASSYQTGANSPLHF. CDR3 bases: TGTGCCAGCAGTTACCAGACAGGGGCTAATTCACCCCTCCACTTT.

This rearrangement joins TRBV3-1 (or the pseudogene TRBV3-2) to TRBJ2-1; D unresolved. Germline-derived CDR1 and CDR2 are LGHDT and YNNKEL (reference sequence). The CDR3 runs 14 residues. Trimming left V 1 base short and J 0 bases short, with 4 bases between. This chain's CDR3 is CASSQVGSYNEQFF. For the CDR3, the DNA is TGTGCCAGCAGCCAAGTGGGCTCCTACAATGAGCAGTTCTTC.

This sequence joins TRBV7-2 and TRBJ2-7; 10 nucleotides line up with TRBD2. Germline CDR1 and CDR2: SGHTA and FQGNSA. V was clipped by 6 bases and J by 4 bases; unmatched bases: 6. This CDR3 region has 14 residues. The CDR3 DNA reads as TGTGCCAGCAGGAGGAGCGGGGGGGCGTACGAGCAGTACTTC. This sequence encodes CASRRSGGAYEQYF.

This rearrangement joins TRBV19 to TRBJ1-6; D possibly corresponds to TRBD1 (5 bases). Per germline, CDR1 LNHDA and CDR2 SQIVND (reference sequence). The CDR3 extends over 16 amino acids. V lost 5 bases to trimming and J lost 7 bases, with 18 bases between them. CDR3 DNA sequence: TGTGCCAGTAGTTCAAGGGGCCCGAGACAGAATTCACCCCTCCACTTT. Translating it yields CASSSRGPRQNSPLHF. The full variable domain, completed using reference TRBV19 and TRBJ1-6, is DGGITQSPKYLFRKEGQNVTLSCEQNLNHDAMYWYRQDPGQGLRLIYYSQIVNDFQKGDIAEGYSVSREKKESFPLTVTSAQKNPTAFYLCASSSRGPRQNSPLHFGNGTRLTVT.

V usage is TRBV18 and J usage is TRBJ2-2, with D uncertain. V lost 3 bases, J lost 6 bases, and 11 bases lay in between. CDR1 and CDR2 from the germline V gene are KGHSH and LQKENI. The CDR3 runs to 14 residues. The CDR3 bases are TGTGCCAGCTCACCGTCGAATCCTCCCGGGGAGCTGTTTTTT. Encoded protein: CASSPSNPPGELFF.

The V call is TRBV15, the J call TRBJ2-1; tentatively, D is TRBD1 (6 bases). Germline CDR1 reads LNHNV; CDR2 reads YYDKDF (reference sequence). The CDR3 contains 16 residues. V was pared by 3 bases and J by 3 bases, with 15 bases between. CDR3 DNA sequence: TGTGCCACCAGCAGCCGCCTGGGCAGGGGCTACAATGAGCAGTTCTTC. Its protein is CATSSRLGRGYNEQFF.

The chain is built from TRBV24-1 and TRBJ2-5, with D perhaps matching TRBD2 (6 bases). The V end was cut by 2 bases, the J end by 5 bases, with 8 bases between. The germline V gene has CDR1 KGHDR and CDR2 SFDVKD. The CDR3 sequence is 13 residues long. CDR3 nucleotide sequence: TGTGCCACCAGTGATTCCGGGAGCGAGACCCAGTACTTC. Its protein product is CATSDSGSETQYF.

The V gene is TRBV5-5, the J gene TRBJ1-4; D might be TRBD1 (5 bases). The CDR3 runs 14 residues. Germline CDR1 SGHKS, CDR2 YYEKEE (reference sequence). Trimming took off 4 bases at V and 4 bases at J, with 11 bases between the two ends. CDR3: CASSEGLSNEKLFF. The CDR3 nucleotides are TGTGCCAGCAGCGAGGGACTGAGTAATGAAAAACTGTTTTTT.

DNA for the CDR3: TGTGCCAGCAGCGTTCTATCAGGGGGTCTCCCGCTAAATACGCAGTATTTT. Translation: CASSVLSGGLPLNTQYF. The chain is built from TRBV9 and TRBJ2-3; 7 bases match TRBD1. Per the germline V gene, CDR1 is SGDLS and CDR2 is YYNGEE. V shed 2 bases and J 7 bases; nucleotides not matched to a gene: 16. The CDR3 covers 17 residues.

V usage is TRBV9 and J usage is TRBJ2-3; unclear D gene. Germline lookup yields CDR1 SGDLS and CDR2 YYNGEE. V was trimmed by 3 bases and J by 10 bases, leaving 15 bases between them. The CDR3 length is 13 residues. The CDR3 nucleotides are TGTGCCAGCAGCGCCATCTCCATACCCCCGCAGTATTTT. Encoded protein: CASSAISIPPQYF. Full variable domain (missing parts from reference TRBV9 and TRBJ2-3): DSGVTQTPKHLITATGQRVTLRCSPRSGDLSVYWYQQSLDQGLQFLIQYYNGEERAKGNILERFSAQQFPDLHSELNLSSLELGDSALYFCASSAISIPPQYFGPGTRLTVL.

This rearrangement joins TRBV4-3 to TRBJ1-4; D is undetermined. This CDR3 is built from 17 residues. In germline, CDR1 is LGHNA, CDR2 YSLEER. The V end was cut by 1 base, the J end by 0 bases, with 12 bases between. CDR3 sequence reads: CASSQVVAVTTNEKLFF. CDR3 nucleotides: TGCGCCAGCAGCCAAGTGGTGGCTGTGACAACTAATGAAAAACTGTTTTTT.

A single count supports this clone. The chain employs TRBV29-1 and TRBJ1-2; no definite D call. The CDR3 has 13 residues. Germline V gives CDR1 SQVTM, CDR2 ANQGSEA. V gave up 8 bases and J gave up 3 bases, with 16 bases separating them. In nucleotides, the CDR3 is TGCAGCTCCCTCTCGGAGGACGACTATGGCTACACCTTC. Translating gives CSSLSEDDYGYTF.

The rearrangement links TRBV18 to TRBJ1-5; no firm D call. Trimming removed 1 base at V and 2 bases at J, with 9 bases between. Per germline, CDR1 KGHSH and CDR2 LQKENI. This CDR3 has 15 residues. The CDR3 is CASSPRPNGNQPQHF. In DNA form, the CDR3 reads TGTGCCAGCTCACCACGGCCCAATGGCAATCAGCCCCAGCATTTT.

The chain has TRBV7-9 and TRBJ2-1, with D possibly TRBD2 on 7 matching bases. With 2 bases removed from V and 2 bases from J, the gap between germline ends came to 13 bases. Germline CDR1 reads SEHNR; CDR2 reads FQNEAQ (reference sequence). The CDR3 spans 16 residues. DNA for the CDR3: TGTGCCAGCAGCTTAAGAGGGGGGGCGACCTACAATGAGCAGTTCTTC. Its translation: CASSLRGGATYNEQFF.

This chain links TRBV28 with TRBJ2-7, with 8 bases matching TRBD1. Germline V gene data show CDR1 as MDHEN and CDR2 as SYDVKM. The CDR3 spans 13 residues. J was trimmed by 2 bases and V by 6 bases; bases with no gene match: 3. CDR3 sequence: CASRGTGAYEQYF. The CDR3 nucleotides read TGTGCCAGCAGGGGGACAGGAGCCTACGAGCAGTACTTC.

The J gene is TRBJ1-2, the V gene TRBV11-3, with 7 positions matching TRBD1. Trimming cost V 5 bases and J 3 bases; bases outside gene matches: 6. CDR1 and CDR2 (germline): SGHNT, YENEEA. This CDR3 is 14 amino acids long. CDR3 coding DNA: TGTGCCAGCAGCCAGACAGGGATGGACTATGGCTACACCTTC. As protein: CASSQTGMDYGYTF.

This chain joins TRBV30 and TRBJ2-1; no clear D. The CDR3 loop spans 14 amino acids. V lost 2 bases and J lost 10, with 18 bases in between. CDR1 is GTSNPN and CDR2 is SVGIG in the germline V gene (reference sequence). In DNA, the CDR3 is TGTGCCTGGAGTCGAGAGCATTGGGTGGGCGAGCAGTTCTTC. Translated, it gives CAWSREHWVGEQFF.

The CDR3, as DNA: TGTGCCAGTAGTCTAAGACTAGCGGGAGGCTACAATGAGCAGTTCTTC. As protein: CASSLRLAGGYNEQFF. The chain joins TRBV19 to TRBJ2-1; TRBD2 aligns across 13 bases. The junction had 4 bases not matched to a gene; V was cut back by 5 bases and J by 3 bases. The V gene's germline CDR1 is LNHDA and CDR2 SQIVND (reference sequence). The CDR3 length is 16 residues. The entire variable domain, with the rest obtained from reference TRBV19 and TRBJ2-1, is as follows: DGGITQSPKYLFRKEGQNVTLSCEQNLNHDAMYWYRQDPGQGLRLIYYSQIVNDFQKGDIAEGYSVSREKKESFPLTVTSAQKNPTAFYLCASSLRLAGGYNEQFFGPGTRLTVL.